The clone carrying this T cell receptor beta chain was recorded many times. Its antigen is still unknown. Through Arm-PCR of CDR3 regions and iRepertoire HTBI primers, TCR beta libraries were built. As processed by the authors: Taken together, the samples had 55 to 65 TRBV and more than twelve TRBJ segments identified. TCRdb recomputed calls from the multiplex PCR reads with MiXCR, one row per CDR3 protein. The V and J calls reflect TCRdb's pipeline rather than the authors' work. The sample has around 470,000 distinct CDR3 sequences; about 15% are singletons. The data belong to a study of regulatory T cells in long-lasting Graves disease. Documented time point: newly diagnosed GD, antithyroid drugs for less than 3 months. The TCR library was prepared using RNA isolated from PBMCs. Study-level results: With persistent disease, TRBV28, TRBJ1-2 and TRBJ2-5 were the favored segments.

CDR1 and CDR2 from the germline V gene are MNHEY and SMNVEV (reference sequence). V lost 1 base and J lost 7, with 13 bases in between. CDR3 length equals 14 residues. This same sample was also part of a study on T cells in Graves' hyperthyroidism and ophthalmopathy. From that study: A lack of ophthalmopathy progression within 18 months defined stable Graves' hyperthyroidism. Most thyroid clonotypes expanded above 0.001 were also detected in blood.

V and J are TRBV27 and TRBJ1-1; TRBD1 might be the D (5 bases). Sequenced here: peripheral blood mononuclear cells (PBMCs), sampled at new diagnosis, from a patient treated with antithyroid drugs. This TCR was recovered from a woman aged 50 to 60 with Graves disease. This CDR3 is CASSLFRGLSEAFF. The DNA of the CDR3 is TGTGCCAGCAGTTTATTCCGGGGGTTGAGTGAAGCTTTCTTT.